This T cell receptor beta chain emerged from a study of shared T cell receptors in the human thymus. Germline CDR1 MGHRA, CDR2 YSYEKL. Germline trimming cut 4 bases from V and 1 base from J; bases unmatched to any gene: 14. This CDR3 is built from 19 residues. Measured with immunoSEQ multiplex PCR; TCRdb has only the in-frame clones, and not every one. The table lists 550,000 to 800,000 clones, over 75% of them singletons. The data also belong to a second study, concerning human thymus T cells. This second study says: Resections that were taken during corrective heart surgery supplied the thymus tissue. Thymic repertoires from unrelated individuals overlapped highly, related research reported.

Sequencing was done on a sample of thymocytes. The rearrangement uses TRBV4-1 and TRBJ2-5, with 11 bases lining up with TRBD2. The receptor was isolated from a girl less than two years old with a congenital heart defect. This CDR3 is CASSPGPLAGAILQETQYF. The CDR3 DNA is TGCGCCAGCAGCCCCGGGCCACTAGCGGGGGCAATCCTCCAAGAGACCCAGTACTTC.